This record concerns one T cell receptor (beta chain) sequence. Its antigen is unidentified. The V end lost 5 bases, the J end lost 4 bases, and 14 bases lay between the germline ends. The CDR3 is made up of 14 amino acids. Germline V gene data show CDR1 as MNHNY and CDR2 as SVGAGI (reference sequence). Donors were nominally healthy when sampled, though unrecorded immune exposures were likely. The data belong to a study of cytomegalovirus exposure and HLA in healthy donors. General observations from the study: Most subjects' HLA-A and HLA-B alleles were reportedly predicted from TCR beta sequences.

The PCR was carried out with 60 Vbeta primers and 13 Jbeta primers. Study processing details: As a later analysis found, there were around 86 million unique TCR beta chains, of which roughly 11 million were shared. The table came from immunoSEQ multiplex PCR; TCRdb's copy has only in-frame clones and leaves some out. That table gives V, J and clone size, and the DNA gave D and trimming. Among tens of thousands of clones listed, roughly 76% were seen once. Material for sequencing was PBMCs. The receptor was isolated from a woman in her thirties in good health and CMV-seronegative. The chain carries TRBV6-6 and TRBJ1-2, with D possibly TRBD1 on 6 matching bases. Here the CDR3 DNA reads TGTGCCAGCAGTCCCGCGGGGGGCGCCTATGGCTACACCTTC. This codes for CASSPAGGAYGYTF.